A selection of T cell receptor beta chains follows, all from one sample in a study of beta chain features in type 1 diabetes. Measured with immunoSEQ multiplex PCR; TCRdb has only the in-frame clones, and not every one. Among a few hundred thousand clones listed, around 15% were seen once. The sequenced sample consisted of naive CD4+ T cells from blood. The receptors originated from a young woman in good health. The CDR3 runs from the conserved cysteine through the conserved F or W. A D gene is named only where the DNA matches it firmly. Clone size is given for some rows only: seen once, a few or many times, or a class if the clone is expanded.

clone size	V gene	D gene	J gene	CDR3 DNA	CDR3 protein
-	TRBV10-3	TRBD1	TRBJ1-1	TGTGCCATCAGTGGAGGGGGCTTGAACACTGAAGCTTTCTTT	CAISGGGLNTEAFF
-	TRBV6-1	TRBD1	TRBJ2-1	TGTGCCAGCACGGGGGACAGGGGGCCTTACAATGAGCAGTTCTTC	CASTGDRGPYNEQFF
few	TRBV6-5	TRBD1	TRBJ1-2	TGTGCCAGCAGTTACGACAGGGTGGGCTATGGCTACACCTTC	CASSYDRVGYGYTF
once	TRBV5-4	TRBD1	TRBJ2-7	TGTGCCAGCAGCCACGGACAGGGAGCCTACGAGCAGTACTTC	CASSHGQGAYEQYF
few	TRBV7-3	-	TRBJ2-2	TGTGCCAGCAGCCCAACGAACACCGGGGAGCTGTTTTTT	CASSPTNTGELFF
few	TRBV6-5	-	TRBJ1-2	TGTGCCAGCAGTTACTCGAAGGCGGGGCGGGTTGGCTACACCTTC	CASSYSKAGRVGYTF
-	TRBV20-1	-	TRBJ1-2	TGCAGTGTACCGAGGGATGGCTACACCTTC	CSVPRDGYTF
few	TRBV6-5	-	TRBJ2-7	TGTGCCAGCAGTTACGGAGGAGTGCAGTACTTC	CASSYGGVQYF
few	TRBV7-9	TRBD1	TRBJ2-3	TGTGCCAGCAGTTGGACAGGGGGCACAGATACGCAGTATTTT	CASSWTGGTDTQYF
few	TRBV2	-	TRBJ2-5	TGTGCCAGCAGTGTATTCGAAGAGACCCAGTACTTC	CASSVFEETQYF
-	TRBV13	TRBD1	TRBJ1-1	TGTGCCAGCAGCTTCAGGGGGCTGAGCACTGAAGCTTTCTTT	CASSFRGLSTEAFF
-	TRBV30	-	TRBJ1-1	TGTGCCTGGAGTGTATTGCAGCGGACTGAAGCTTTCTTT	CAWSVLQRTEAFF
few	TRBV2	TRBD1	TRBJ2-5	TGTGCCAGCAGAGGACGGACAGGAGCCGCCTTAGAGACCCAGTACTTC	CASRGRTGAALETQYF
-	TRBV9	-	TRBJ1-2	TGTGCCAGCAGCGTAATCCAGGTGGGCTGGGGCTACACCTTC	CASSVIQVGWGYTF
few	TRBV19	TRBD1	TRBJ1-2	TGTGCCAGTAGTGCGCCGGGACAGGGACCCTATGGCTACACCTTC	CASSAPGQGPYGYTF
-	TRBV11-2	TRBD1	TRBJ2-4	TGTGCCAGCAGCTTTTCATACAGGGGAGCCAAAAACATTCAGTACTTC	CASSFSYRGAKNIQYF
few	TRBV6-5	TRBD1	TRBJ1-2	TGTGCCAGCAGTTTGGGGACAGGCGATATCTATGGCTACACCTTC	CASSLGTGDIYGYTF